This note documents a single TCR beta chain sequence. The specificity of this receptor is unknown. The read terminates 3 residues before the CDR3 end, so the remaining end is supplied by the germline J gene. CVID samples and control samples contributed equivalent amounts of genomic DNA as sequencing input. For every sample, a 60 bp segment covering the rearranged TCRbeta CDR3 region was amplified and then sequenced. The immunoSEQ assay, a bias-corrected multiplex PCR with high-throughput sequencing, was employed for TCRbeta amplification. The paper's processing steps were these. Every unique nucleotide sequence was considered a clone and was annotated with V, D and J genes, copy number and frequency. Sequences were labeled productive if in frame, and non-productive if out of frame or containing stop codons. As previously described, clonality was computed from Shannon's entropy. The predicted amino acid sequences of productive clones were used to derive the mean CDR3 Kyte-Doolittle hydropathy. Hierarchical clustering of scaled V gene usage was performed with the R hclust function using Manhattan distance and complete linkage. Clone sharing by CDR3 amino acid sequence was assessed by resampling 12 repertoires per group over 100 rounds. The repertoires were searched for 60 to 75 published EBV-specific TCRbeta sequences and 245 published CMV-specific TCRbeta sequences. Analysis left out two CVID samples that produced under 10,000 sequences, so around 40 CVID repertoires remained. The table was pulled from immuneACCESS by TCRdb, which kept in-frame rearrangements only. Such tables lose some clones; where checked, under half of the loss comes from unresolved V genes, and the rest has no known cause. The V and J calls and clone size come from that table; D and trimming were worked out from the DNA. The sample table on file contains over 15,000 clones. Approximately 5% of the sample rests with the top ten.

This record comes from a study of T cell clonality in common variable immunodeficiency (dated by TCRdb to the mid-2010s). What the study reported, not specific to this receptor: TCRbeta clonality was higher in CVID subjects than in healthy controls (t-test p = 0.018), and the increase was most characteristic of about a third of subjects. The authors noted that sequencing repertoires of T cell subpopulations would be needed to clarify what caused the increased clonality in CVID. Even though DNA input was equal, the average per sample came to about 81,820 unique sequences for controls compared with 30,000 to 40,000 for CVID samples. CVID TCRbeta sequences reportedly showed fewer deletions and N-nucleotide insertions and lacked highly modified clones with 13 or more V deletions. Differences among patients in the CVID cohort limited the correlations between repertoire features and clinical complications. Fewer TCRbeta clones were shared among CVID subjects than among healthy controls (p < 0.0001).

Based on the germline V gene, the CDR1 and CDR2 sequences are MDHEN and SYDVKM. The CDR3 spans 15 residues, from the cysteine through the phenylalanine. Of the CDR3's DNA, 36 bases were read; they are in frame from base 1. V is cut by 4 bases and J by 5 bases, and the space between the germline ends is 17 bases. Standard criteria, namely reduction of serum IgG, IgA and/or IgM below the normal range together with specific antibody deficiency, were applied for the diagnosis of CVID. A total of roughly 46 subjects (approximately 15 female and 30 or so male; age range roughly 9 to 70 years, mean age around 40) were included in the CVID group. Most of the CVID patients and most of the healthy controls were of Caucasian heritage. At the time of study participation, every CVID subject had been on replacement immunoglobulin therapy for at least one year. At blood collection, none of the CVID subjects was ill or on immunomodulatory or immunosuppressive medication. Heparinized peripheral whole blood samples of about 5 to 9 ml were collected from each donor. Genomic DNA from adults with common variable immune deficiency (CVID) and from healthy adult controls was the source for sequencing TCRbeta CDR3 repertoires. Diluted blood was density-centrifuged over Hypaque 1077 or Ficoll-Paque to isolate peripheral blood mononuclear cells. Genomic DNA was extracted from unsorted mononuclear cells by Qiagen column purification or by a centrifugation-based method.

In this chain, TRBV28 is recombined with TRBJ2-5; the D segment could be TRBD2, given 6 matching bases. This receptor was obtained from a human donor with common variable immunodeficiency. The material sequenced was peripheral blood mononuclear cells. For the CDR3, the sequence is CASSSAGGAAETQYF. The DNA read from the CDR3 is TGTGCCAGCAGTTCCGCAGGCGGGGCCGCGGAGACC.